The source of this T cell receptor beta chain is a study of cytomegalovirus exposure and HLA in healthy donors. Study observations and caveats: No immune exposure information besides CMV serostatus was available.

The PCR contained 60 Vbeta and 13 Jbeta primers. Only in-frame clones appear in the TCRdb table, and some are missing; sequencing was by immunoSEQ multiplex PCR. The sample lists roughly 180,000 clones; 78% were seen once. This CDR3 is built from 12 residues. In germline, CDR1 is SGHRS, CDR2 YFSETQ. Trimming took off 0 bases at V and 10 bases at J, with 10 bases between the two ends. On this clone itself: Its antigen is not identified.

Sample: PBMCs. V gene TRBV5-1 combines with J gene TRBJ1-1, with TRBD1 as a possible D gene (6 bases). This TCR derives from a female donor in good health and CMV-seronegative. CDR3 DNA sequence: TGCGCCAGCAGCTTGGTAGGGGGAGTAGCTTTCTTT. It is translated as CASSLVGGVAFF.